This T cell receptor beta chain was profiled in a study of Ad26.COV2.S vaccination and SARS-CoV-2 variants. Across the whole study: Vaccine-arm donor from the placebo-controlled COV1001 Ad26.COV2.S trial. Into the muscle, Ad26.COV2.S was dosed once or twice, 56 days apart.

This CDR3 has 17 residues. Germline assignment: CDR1 SGHRS and CDR2 YFSETQ. With V trimmed by 0 bases and J by 4 bases, 9 bases remained unmatched. Data came from immunoSEQ multiplex PCR; TCRdb stores just in-frame clones and leaves some out. The sample lists some 330,000 clones, around 90% occurring once. Treatment given: about 20 received Ad26.COV2.S at low or high dose, single or two shots; about 5 received placebo; per-sample allocation not given. The samples date from day 63 after the first vaccine or placebo injection. The sequencing here drew on peripheral blood, taken in a trial of Ad26.COV2.S vaccine versus placebo. This receptor was taken from a person between 18 and 60 years old who received the Ad26.COV2.S COVID-19 vaccine or a placebo. This chain joins TRBV5-1 and TRBJ2-5; 10 nucleotides agree with TRBD2. The CDR3 nucleotides are TGCGCCAGCAGCTTGGGGGCTAGCGGGAGTTTTGTAGAGACCCAGTACTTC. Its protein product is CASSLGASGSFVETQYF.